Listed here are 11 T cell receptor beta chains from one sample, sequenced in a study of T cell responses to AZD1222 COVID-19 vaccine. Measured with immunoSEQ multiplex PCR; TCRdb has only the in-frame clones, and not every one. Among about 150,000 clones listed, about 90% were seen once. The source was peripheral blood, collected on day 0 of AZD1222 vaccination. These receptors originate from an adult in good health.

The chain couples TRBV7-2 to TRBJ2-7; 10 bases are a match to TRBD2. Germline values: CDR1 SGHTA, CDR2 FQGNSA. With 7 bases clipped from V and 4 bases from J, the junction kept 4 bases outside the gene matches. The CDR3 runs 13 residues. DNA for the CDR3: TGTGCCAGCACTCCAGCGGGAGGGTACGAGCAGTACTTC. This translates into CASTPAGGYEQYF.

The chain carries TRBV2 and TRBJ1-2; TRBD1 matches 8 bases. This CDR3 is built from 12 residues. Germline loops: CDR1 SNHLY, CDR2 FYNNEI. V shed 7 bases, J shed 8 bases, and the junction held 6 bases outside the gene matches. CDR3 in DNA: TGTGCCAGCAAGACAGGGGCGGAGGGCTACACCTTC. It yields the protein CASKTGAEGYTF.

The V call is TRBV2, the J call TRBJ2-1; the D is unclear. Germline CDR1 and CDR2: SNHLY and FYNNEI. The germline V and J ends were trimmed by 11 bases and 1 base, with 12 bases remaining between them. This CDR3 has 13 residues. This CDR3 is CAGVTSSYNEQFF. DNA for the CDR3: TGTGCCGGGGTTACGTCGTCCTACAATGAGCAGTTCTTC.

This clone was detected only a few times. DNA for the CDR3: TGTGCCAGCAGTTACCCCATCTCTGGACTAGCGGGAGGCTACGAGCAGTACTTC. Amino acid sequence: CASSYPISGLAGGYEQYF. The chain links TRBV6-2 or TRBV6-3 to TRBJ2-7; 14 bases are a match to TRBD2. With V trimmed by 2 bases and J by 3 bases, 9 bases remained unmatched. The CDR3 length is 18 residues. CDR1 and CDR2 from the germline V gene are MNHEY and SVGEGT.

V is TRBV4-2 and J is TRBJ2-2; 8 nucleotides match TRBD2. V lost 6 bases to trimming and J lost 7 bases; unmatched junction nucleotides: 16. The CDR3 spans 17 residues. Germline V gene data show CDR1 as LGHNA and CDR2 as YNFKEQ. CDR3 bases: TGTGCCAGCAGAGCGCAAGCGGGAGCGTGGCAGGACGGGGAGCTGTTTTTT. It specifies CASRAQAGAWQDGELFF.

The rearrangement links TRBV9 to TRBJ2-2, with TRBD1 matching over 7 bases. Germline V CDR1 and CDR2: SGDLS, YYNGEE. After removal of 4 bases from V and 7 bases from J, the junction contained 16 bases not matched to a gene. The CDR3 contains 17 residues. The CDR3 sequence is CASSPQPRWQGDGELFF. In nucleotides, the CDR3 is TGTGCCAGCAGCCCCCAACCCAGGTGGCAGGGGGACGGGGAGCTGTTTTTT.

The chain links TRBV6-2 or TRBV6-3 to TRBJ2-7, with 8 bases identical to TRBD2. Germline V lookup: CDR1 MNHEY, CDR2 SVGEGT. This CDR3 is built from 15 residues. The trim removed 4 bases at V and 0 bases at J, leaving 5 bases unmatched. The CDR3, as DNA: TGTGCCAGCAGTTCTAGCGGGTCCGGCTCCTACGAGCAGTACTTC. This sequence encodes CASSSSGSGSYEQYF.

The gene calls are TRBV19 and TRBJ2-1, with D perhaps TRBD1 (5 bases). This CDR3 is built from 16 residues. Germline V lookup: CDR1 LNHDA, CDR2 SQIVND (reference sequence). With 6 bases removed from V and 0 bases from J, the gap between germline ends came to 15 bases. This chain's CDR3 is CASSLLGHSSYNEQFF. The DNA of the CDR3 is TGTGCCAGTAGCCTCCTCGGACATAGCTCCTACAATGAGCAGTTCTTC.

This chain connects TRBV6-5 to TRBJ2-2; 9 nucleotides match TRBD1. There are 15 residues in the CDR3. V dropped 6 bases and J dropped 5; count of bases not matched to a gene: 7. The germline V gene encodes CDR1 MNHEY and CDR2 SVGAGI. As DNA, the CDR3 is TGTGCCAGCAGCTTGGACAGGGGAAGGACCGGGGAGCTGTTTTTT. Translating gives CASSLDRGRTGELFF.

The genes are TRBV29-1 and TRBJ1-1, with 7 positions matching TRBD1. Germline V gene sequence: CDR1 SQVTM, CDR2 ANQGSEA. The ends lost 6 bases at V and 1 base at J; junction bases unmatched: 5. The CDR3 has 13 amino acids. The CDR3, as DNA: TGCAGCGTGGGGGGACAGCCGAACACTGAAGCTTTCTTT. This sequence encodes CSVGGQPNTEAFF.

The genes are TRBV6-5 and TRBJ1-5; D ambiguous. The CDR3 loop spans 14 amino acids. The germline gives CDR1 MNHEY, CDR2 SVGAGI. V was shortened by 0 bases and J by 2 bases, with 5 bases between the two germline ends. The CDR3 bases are TGTGCCAGCAGTTACTCGACCGGCAATCAGCCCCAGCATTTT. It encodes CASSYSTGNQPQHF.